Listed here are 12 T cell receptor beta chains from one sample, sequenced in a study of blood T cell repertoires in COVID-19 (TCRdb year 2020). Libraries were made using the immunoSEQ multiplex PCR assay. Held by TCRdb, this immuneACCESS table contains in-frame sequences only and omits some clones. Under half of the omission traces to an unresolved V gene where checked; the cause of the rest is unknown. The sample table shows 180,000 or so clones, and 86% are seen once. The ten largest clones add up to 5.6% of the sample. Specimen: PBMCs or T cells enriched from blood (not recorded which). The receptors stem from a man aged 40-55 years with acute COVID-19.

This chain connects TRBV5-1 to TRBJ2-3; TRBD2 agrees at 13 bases. V lost 0 bases to trimming and J lost 6 bases; unmatched junction nucleotides: 4. The CDR3 contains 16 residues. Germline lookup yields CDR1 SGHRS and CDR2 YFSETQ. In nucleotides, the CDR3 is TGCGCCAGCAGCTTGGGGACTAGCGGGAGAAAGGATACGCAGTATTTT. It yields the protein CASSLGTSGRKDTQYF.

The chain links TRBV7-3 to TRBJ1-1; no clear D. There are 13 residues in the CDR3. V shed 4 bases and J shed 4 bases, with 10 bases lying between them. Germline V gene lookup returns CDR1 SGHTA and CDR2 FQGTGA. CDR3 amino acids: CASSSTPGTEAFF. Here the CDR3 DNA reads TGTGCCAGCAGCTCTACCCCGGGCACTGAAGCTTTCTTT.

J is TRBJ2-7 and V is TRBV14, with 9 bases matching TRBD2. The CDR3 covers 15 residues. V lost 4 bases and J lost 0; bases outside the gene matches: 4. Germline CDR1 and CDR2: SGHDN and FVKESK. DNA for the CDR3: TGTGCCAGCAGCCTTGGTAGCGGGAGCTCCTACGAGCAGTACTTC. It is translated as CASSLGSGSSYEQYF.

This chain joins TRBV11-2 and TRBJ1-5; possible D gene TRBD1, 5 bases. Trimming removed 5 bases from V and 4 bases from J, with 9 bases in between. The CDR3 runs to 13 residues. The germline V gene encodes CDR1 SGHAT and CDR2 FQNNGV. CDR3 sequence (DNA): TGTGCCAGCAGCCGGACAAATAATCAGCCCCAGCATTTT. Translating it yields CASSRTNNQPQHF.

This clone was recorded once. The chain couples TRBV5-4 to TRBJ1-2; the D is unclear. The CDR3 sequence is 13 residues long. Germline V CDR1 and CDR2: SGHNT, YYREEE (reference sequence). V lost 4 bases to trimming and J lost 2 bases, with 9 bases between them. CDR3 protein: CASSETENYGYTF. CDR3 bases: TGTGCCAGCAGCGAAACAGAAAACTATGGCTACACCTTC.

The CDR3 DNA follows: TGTGCCAGCAGTCGTACCGCTGGCCGTGAAAAACTGTTTTTT. Its protein is CASSRTAGREKLFF. This chain uses TRBV6-5 with TRBJ1-4; D gene unclear. The CDR3 is 14 amino acids. From germline, CDR1 is MNHEY and CDR2 SVGAGI. V was clipped by 5 bases and J by 7 bases, with 14 bases between them.

V usage is TRBV7-2 and J usage is TRBJ2-3; D is unresolved. Germline CDR1 and CDR2: SGHTA and FQGNSA. The CDR3 loop spans 11 amino acids. V lost 0 bases and J lost 8, with 3 bases in between. CDR3 in DNA: TGTGCCAGCAGCTTAGCTCTTACGCAGTATTTT. Translated: CASSLALTQYF. Full variable domain (missing parts from reference TRBV7-2 and TRBJ2-3): GAGVSQSPSNKVTEKGKDVELRCDPISGHTALYWYRQSLGQGLEFLIYFQGNSAPDKSGLPSDRFSAERTGGSVSTLTIQRTQQEDSAVYLCASSLALTQYFGPGTRLTVL.

This sequence joins TRBV5-1 and TRBJ1-2, with D uncertain. Germline lookup yields CDR1 SGHRS and CDR2 YFSETQ. The CDR3 length is 13 residues. V was trimmed by 2 bases and J by 2 bases, leaving 7 bases between them. CDR3 region: CASSLSTNYGYTF. The CDR3 DNA sequence: TGCGCCAGCAGCTTAAGCACCAACTATGGCTACACCTTC.

The rearrangement links TRBV30 to TRBJ1-2; D not certain. The CDR3 runs to 13 residues. Germline V gene sequence: CDR1 GTSNPN, CDR2 SVGIG (reference sequence). Trimming removed 2 bases from V and 7 bases from J, with 14 bases in between. CDR3 sequence reads: CAWSRTGPVGYTF. The CDR3 bases are TGTGCCTGGAGTCGTACTGGGCCGGTTGGCTACACCTTC.

The chain couples TRBV2 to TRBJ2-3; tentative D call: TRBD2 (6 bases). Germline V gene data show CDR1 as SNHLY and CDR2 as FYNNEI. V was shortened by 3 bases and J by 0 bases, with 7 bases between the two germline ends. The CDR3 sequence is 14 residues long. CDR3 sequence: CASSETRSTDTQYF. CDR3 DNA sequence: TGTGCCAGCAGTGAGACTAGGAGCACAGATACGCAGTATTTT.

The V call is TRBV6-5, the J call TRBJ1-1; 8 nucleotides match TRBD1. V shed 6 bases and J 4 bases; nucleotides not matched to a gene: 7. The CDR3 is 14 amino acids. The germline V gene encodes CDR1 MNHEY and CDR2 SVGAGI. This CDR3 reads CASRGTGFATEAFF. The CDR3 DNA follows: TGTGCCAGCAGGGGGACAGGTTTCGCCACTGAAGCTTTCTTT.

The chain uses TRBV10-3 and TRBJ1-3; maybe TRBD1 (5 bases). Germline CDR1 reads ENHRY; CDR2 reads SYGVKD. V lost 6 bases and J 4 bases, leaving 16 bases between the germline ends. The CDR3 totals 15 residues. This chain's CDR3 is CAIRDSGLSGNTIYF. The CDR3 DNA is TGTGCCATCAGGGATTCGGGACTCTCCGGAAACACCATATATTTT.